This T cell receptor (beta chain) comes out of a study of T cells in localized non-small cell lung cancer. Only in-frame clones appear in the TCRdb table, and some are missing; sequencing was by immunoSEQ multiplex PCR. The table has approximately 72,000 clones, 84% seen once. The germline V and J ends were trimmed by 4 bases and 0 bases, with 7 bases remaining between them. Germline V gene sequence: CDR1 SQVTM, CDR2 ANQGSEA. This CDR3 region has 13 residues. The sequencing here drew on peripheral blood, taken before any cancer treatment. The sequence was obtained from a female donor over 55 with stage I lung adenocarcinoma. The V and J genes are TRBV29-1 and TRBJ2-1; no firm D call. The CDR3 region has the DNA TGCAGCGTTGTGAAAGACTCCTACAATGAGCAGTTCTTC. It codes for CSVVKDSYNEQFF.